This TCR beta chain was recorded in a study of blood T cell repertoires in COVID-19. Across the study: The analysed material was cDNA or gDNA that came from T cells, B-cell-depleted T cells, or PBMCs.

The germline CDR1 and CDR2 sequences are MNHEY and SVGAGI. Unmatched junction bases numbered 4, after V lost 5 bases and J lost 4 bases. This CDR3 is 14 amino acids long. Per the study methods: Reference gene primer amplification gave estimated nucleated cell counts. The repertoire was sequenced with immunoSEQ multiplex PCR; TCRdb's copy has only in-frame clones and lacks some. V, J and clone size are taken as reported in that table, and D and trimming were inferred from the DNA itself. Among about 97,000 clones listed, approximately 87% were seen once. In this sample, this clone turned up once. Sequenced sample: peripheral blood. The V and J genes are TRBV6-5 and TRBJ1-1; 10 bases align to TRBD1. This receptor was identified in a human donor in a cohort sampled during active COVID-19. The CDR3 region has the DNA TGTGCCAGCAGTCGGGACAGGGGAACCACTGAAGCTTTCTTT. Residues: CASSRDRGTTEAFF.